These 20 T cell receptor beta chains came from one sample sequenced in a study of lymphopenia after photon versus proton radiotherapy. Produced via immunoSEQ multiplex PCR; TCRdb's table is partial and in-frame only. The table includes 150,000 to 200,000 clones, around 85% detected once. Sample: peripheral blood, taken from a patient treated with photon-based radiotherapy. These receptors were taken from a middle-aged man with gastric cancer.

This chain connects TRBV4-2 to TRBJ1-4; 10 nucleotides agree with TRBD1. The V and J ends lost 1 base and 2 bases, in that order; junction bases with no gene match: 4. The CDR3 loop spans 17 amino acids. Germline V gene data show CDR1 as LGHNA and CDR2 as YNFKEQ. CDR3 coding DNA: TGTGCCAGCAGCCAAGCGACAGGGGGCTCCACTAATGAAAAACTGTTTTTT. This codes for CASSQATGGSTNEKLFF.

The chain has TRBV6-1 and TRBJ1-2; 8 nucleotides align to TRBD1. The germline V gene has CDR1 MNHNS and CDR2 SASEGT. The CDR3 is 15 amino acids. V shed 4 bases and J 7 bases; nucleotides not matched to a gene: 11. The CDR3 loop is CASSGERDRRGGYTF. CDR3 DNA: TGTGCCAGCAGTGGGGAAAGGGACAGGAGAGGTGGCTACACCTTC.

The CDR3 region is CASSPTQGLNTEAFF. The CDR3 nucleotides are TGTGCCAGCTCACCCACCCAGGGTTTGAACACTGAAGCTTTCTTT. The chain is built from TRBV18 and TRBJ1-1; perhaps TRBD1 as D (5 bases). Germline V gene sequence: CDR1 KGHSH, CDR2 LQKENI. The germline V and J ends were trimmed by 3 bases and 0 bases, with 11 bases remaining between them. This CDR3 is built from 15 residues.

This chain joins TRBV28 and TRBJ1-5; 9 bases line up with TRBD1. Germline CDR1 and CDR2: MDHEN and SYDVKM. V trimming: 5 bases; J trimming: 7 bases; junction bases outside the gene matches: 12. The CDR3 length is 16 residues. CDR3 in amino acids: CASSGGQGIGWQPQHF. CDR3 bases: TGTGCCAGCAGTGGGGGACAGGGAATAGGTTGGCAGCCCCAGCATTTT.

The chain combines TRBV11-2 with TRBJ2-7; D remains unclear. Germline CDR1 is SGHAT and CDR2 is FQNNGV. The V end lost 2 bases, the J end lost 6 bases, and 14 bases lay between the germline ends. The CDR3 sequence is 14 residues long. For the CDR3, the DNA is TGTGCCAGCAGCTTAAATCCAAGCGCAACCGAGCAGTACTTC. This translates into CASSLNPSATEQYF.

V usage is TRBV5-1 and J usage is TRBJ2-5; D possibly corresponds to TRBD1 (6 bases). Trimming took off 0 bases at V and 6 bases at J, with 15 bases between the two ends. Germline V gene lookup returns CDR1 SGHRS and CDR2 YFSETQ. The CDR3 covers 15 residues. CDR3 DNA: TGCGCCAGCAGCTTGGCCTCAGCAGGGGAGAAGACCCAGTACTTC. Translating gives CASSLASAGEKTQYF.

The chain carries TRBV2 and TRBJ2-5; 7 bases map to TRBD2. CDR1 and CDR2 from the germline V gene are SNHLY and FYNNEI. V gave up 4 bases and J gave up 4 bases; unmatched junction bases: 9. The CDR3 consists of 15 residues. For the CDR3, the DNA is TGTGCCAGCAGTGGGTTAGGGACTACGGGAGAGACCCAGTACTTC. This gives the protein CASSGLGTTGETQYF.

This clone is a singleton in its sample. V usage is TRBV29-1 and J usage is TRBJ1-3, with 8 bases matching TRBD1. Looked up from germline, CDR1 is SQVTM and CDR2 is ANQGSEA. V dropped 3 bases and J dropped 0; count of bases not matched to a gene: 4. The CDR3 sequence is 15 residues long. The CDR3 DNA is TGCAGCGTTGAGACGACAGGGGCCTCTGGAAACACCATATATTTT. This codes for CSVETTGASGNTIYF.

This clone appeared once. The chain couples TRBV15 to TRBJ2-1; D might be TRBD1 or TRBD2, each matching 5 bases. This CDR3 is 12 amino acids long. The ends were cut back, 2 bases at V and 12 bases at J, with 11 bases in the middle. CDR1 is LNHNV and CDR2 is YYDKDF in the germline V gene (reference sequence). CDR3 in amino acids: CATSRTSGAQFF. The CDR3 DNA reads as TGTGCCACCAGCAGAACCTCCGGGGCGCAGTTCTTC. The full variable domain, its missing parts supplied by reference TRBV15 and TRBJ2-1, is DAMVIQNPRYQVTQFGKPVTLSCSQTLNHNVMYWYQQKSSQAPKLLFHYYDKDFNNEADTPDNFQSRRPNTSFCFLDIRSPGLGDTAMYLCATSRTSGAQFFGPGTRLTVL.

The chain couples TRBV7-2 to TRBJ2-3, with D uncertain. Trimming pared 5 bases from V and 4 bases from J, leaving 13 bases between. CDR1 and CDR2 (germline): SGHTA, FQGNSA. CDR3 length: 14 amino acids. The CDR3 sequence: CASSPPIGPDTQYF. The CDR3 DNA is TGTGCCAGCAGCCCCCCAATCGGCCCAGATACGCAGTATTTT.

The V and J genes are TRBV28 and TRBJ2-7; 7 positions match TRBD2. The J segment lost 10 bases and the V segment lost 3 bases, leaving 6 bases of the junction unmatched. Germline CDR1 MDHEN, CDR2 SYDVKM. The CDR3 runs 12 residues. The CDR3 sequence: CASSFSGRLQYF. In nucleotides, the CDR3 is TGTGCCAGCAGTTTTTCCGGGAGGCTTCAGTACTTC.

V usage is TRBV5-1 and J usage is TRBJ1-4; TRBD1 agrees at 8 bases. In germline, CDR1 is SGHRS, CDR2 YFSETQ. The CDR3 has 15 residues. The ends lost 4 bases at V and 6 bases at J; junction bases unmatched: 8. CDR3 in DNA: TGCGCCAGCAGCGCCACGACAGGGGTGGATGAAAAACTGTTTTTT. Translating gives CASSATTGVDEKLFF.

This clone came up once. The rearrangement joins TRBV6-5 to TRBJ2-7; D call uncertain. This CDR3 region has 14 residues. Trimming pared 1 base from V and 2 bases from J, leaving 9 bases between. CDR1 is MNHEY, CDR2 SVGAGI, per germline. The CDR3 nucleotides read TGTGCCAGCAGTTACTTAGGCCAGACCTACGAGCAGTACTTC. Protein: CASSYLGQTYEQYF.

The chain links TRBV14 to TRBJ2-3; possible D gene TRBD1, 6 bases. V lost 4 bases and J 5 bases, leaving 16 bases between the germline ends. Germline loops: CDR1 SGHDN, CDR2 FVKESK. The CDR3 runs to 15 residues. DNA of the CDR3: TGTGCCAGCAGCCTACAGGGTCATCGGGGAGATACGCAGTATTTT. It codes for CASSLQGHRGDTQYF.

This sequence joins TRBV14 and TRBJ2-3, with D possibly TRBD2 on 6 matching bases. Trimming stripped 0 bases from V and 5 bases from J, with 12 bases between. The CDR3 is made up of 15 amino acids. Per the germline V gene, CDR1 is SGHDN and CDR2 is FVKESK. CDR3 bases: TGTGCCAGCAGCCAAGACGGGGGAGTGGGAGATACGCAGTATTTT. Amino acids: CASSQDGGVGDTQYF.

The chain carries TRBV14 and TRBJ2-7; 7 nucleotides agree with TRBD2. Germline values: CDR1 SGHDN, CDR2 FVKESK. V shed 2 bases and J 0 bases; nucleotides not matched to a gene: 10. CDR3 length equals 17 residues. The CDR3 DNA is TGTGCCAGCAGCCAAACGGGGGGTTGGGGAAGCTCCTACGAGCAGTACTTC. Translating gives CASSQTGGWGSSYEQYF.

V usage is TRBV7-2 and J usage is TRBJ2-6; 8 nucleotides agree with TRBD2. The V gene end was trimmed by 1 base and the J gene end by 18 bases; junction bases not matched to a gene: 8. CDR3 size: 13 residues. The germline V gene has CDR1 SGHTA and CDR2 FQGNSA. CDR3 region: CASSLGSPGLETF. The CDR3 coding sequence is TGTGCCAGCAGCTTAGGGTCGCCGGGACTAGAGACTTTC. The whole variable domain, filled in from reference TRBV7-2 and TRBJ2-6, reads GAGVSQSPSNKVTEKGKDVELRCDPISGHTALYWYRQSLGQGLEFLIYFQGNSAPDKSGLPSDRFSAERTGGSVSTLTIQRTQQEDSAVYLCASSLGSPGLETFGAGSRLTVL.

The chain recombines TRBV7-2 with TRBJ2-2, with no clear D. The CDR3 runs 14 residues. The V and J ends lost 2 bases and 8 bases respectively, with 12 bases between them. The V gene's germline CDR1 is SGHTA and CDR2 FQGNSA. As DNA, the CDR3 is TGTGCCAGCAGCTTAAATCCAGCGACGGGGGAGCTGTTTTTT. The encoded protein is CASSLNPATGELFF.

This clone was counted ten times or more. V usage is TRBV6-5 and J usage is TRBJ1-2; the D is unclear. The V gene's germline CDR1 is MNHEY and CDR2 SVGAGI. The CDR3 has 12 residues. The germline V and J ends were trimmed by 6 bases and 0 bases, with 5 bases remaining between them. CDR3 region: CASRQTNYGYTF. The CDR3 coding sequence is TGTGCCAGCAGGCAGACTAACTATGGCTACACCTTC.

The chain uses TRBV6-4 and TRBJ2-1; the D gene is possibly TRBD1 (5 bases). The CDR3 covers 13 residues. Germline loops: CDR1 MRHNA, CDR2 SNTAGT. V lost 0 bases to trimming and J lost 9 bases, with 9 bases between them. The CDR3 nucleotides are TGTGCCAGCAGTGACTCGAGTCAGGGTGAGCAGTTCTTC. This codes for CASSDSSQGEQFF.